These T cell receptor beta chains were read from a single sample in a study of shared clonotypes between healthy human individuals. Sequenced by immunoSEQ multiplex PCR; TCRdb stores in-frame clones only, minus some. This table holds some 700,000 clones, less than 95% found once. Sequencing input: memory CD8+ T cells from PBMCs. The receptor source for this set is a man aged 18 to 29 in good health. Some clones in this sample may be carry-over from other donors' samples. The CDR3 runs from the conserved cysteine through the conserved F or W.

V gene	J gene	CDR3 protein
TRBV19	TRBJ1-4	CASSIPYEGTNEKLFF
TRBV4-3	TRBJ2-7	CASSQGWGIREQYF
TRBV9	TRBJ2-3	CASSVGGGTQYF
TRBV7-9	TRBJ1-1	CASSLGQGVSTEAFF
TRBV27	TRBJ1-1	CASSLSTGGTEAFF
TRBV15	TRBJ2-1	CATSRAKQGGNEQFF
TRBV28	TRBJ2-7	CASSPRYWSYEQYF
TRBV6-6	TRBJ2-5	CASSYYRQETQYF
TRBV27	TRBJ2-7	CASSPGVADSYEQYF
TRBV28	TRBJ1-3	CASREDRGSHGNTIYF
TRBV7-6	TRBJ2-1	CASSWTLAGGNEQFF
TRBV12-5	TRBJ1-1	CASGLTPTGTEAFF
TRBV4-1	TRBJ2-7	CASSFSAYKSYEQYF
TRBV9	TRBJ2-2	CASSETAGGAGTGELFF
TRBV5-4	TRBJ1-1	CASSLRGSEAFF
TRBV5-6	TRBJ1-2	CASRARGKRYGYTF
TRBV29-1	TRBJ2-2	CSVLPTYTGELFF
TRBV5-6	TRBJ2-7	CASSLVSGNYEQYF
TRBV5-1	TRBJ2-7	CASSLGQGGAYEQYF
TRBV7-8	TRBJ2-4	CASSPDSRPPIIAKNIQYF
TRBV6-6	TRBJ2-1	CASSPLAGGINEQFF
TRBV4-1	TRBJ2-2	CASSQAVPFGTGELFF
TRBV4-2	TRBJ2-1	CASSPRGQGNNEQFF
TRBV4-1	TRBJ2-2	CASRPLGEMAGELFF
TRBV11-2	TRBJ2-3	CASREGLRSDTQYF
TRBV27	TRBJ2-7	CASSSRTGVEQYF
TRBV6-5	TRBJ1-1	CASSYGAEAFF
TRBV18	TRBJ1-4	CASSPKDTRYGNEKLFF
TRBV7-6	TRBJ2-7	CASSLEIVEEQYF
TRBV10-1	TRBJ2-7	CASSESGQGTYEQYF
TRBV4-1	TRBJ2-1	CASSQDSRDGIPYNEQFF
TRBV6-6	TRBJ1-2	CASSYSTGALVDGYTF
TRBV28	TRBJ2-3	CASSLRGWDTQYF
TRBV4-3	TRBJ2-1	CASSQVLREGQDEQFF
TRBV7-2	TRBJ2-5	CASSLRVPETQYF
TRBV18	TRBJ2-4	CASSPDRDRDLAKNIQYF
TRBV16	TRBJ2-2	CASSQIAQGLNTGELFF
TRBV28	TRBJ2-7	CASSFSGGYEQYF
TRBV27	TRBJ1-1	CASSFGLQGAAEAFF
TRBV29-1	TRBJ1-1	CSVEDRAEAFF
TRBV28	TRBJ2-1	CASTLRPPSREDEQFF
TRBV9	TRBJ1-2	CASSVGPRGRNYGYTF
TRBV27	TRBJ2-1	CASSYSGISYNEQFF
TRBV29-1	TRBJ2-5	CSVEEGYRRWTQYF
TRBV19	TRBJ2-3	CASTRTGSTDTQYF
TRBV7-3	TRBJ2-1	CASSLFAGESHEQFF
TRBV28	TRBJ2-2	CASLAGRAGTGELFF
TRBV28	TRBJ2-1	CASRTRQGPAGVIEQFF
TRBV7-9	TRBJ1-1	CASSPQKLQGNTEAFF
TRBV6-6	TRBJ2-3	CASSFAGGTDTQYF
TRBV27	TRBJ2-7	CASSSRTGLYEQYF
TRBV11-2	TRBJ2-7	CASSLGQAISYEQYF
TRBV2	TRBJ2-2	CASSLLAGGLNTGELFF
TRBV19	TRBJ1-1	CASLTQPGPAEAFF
TRBV7-9	TRBJ2-7	CASSAPELAGSYEQYF
TRBV19	TRBJ2-1	CASRLAGLNEQFF
TRBV27	TRBJ2-7	CASSQVGQHYEQYF
TRBV4-1	TRBJ2-2	CASSQGTTGELFF
TRBV19	TRBJ1-1	CASSIDGSGEGTEAFF